This TCR beta chain was found in a study of tumor-infiltrating lymphocytes in primary liver carcinoma. Notes on the study in general: Tumors had a top-250-clone fraction that was significantly higher than blood (p = 0.039). Between tumor regions, pairs overlapped more than tumor-adjacent and tumor-blood pairs did.

With respect to this clonotype: Antigen: not known. This may stem from a read error, because a much larger clone lies one nucleotide away. The missing conserved phenylalanine or tryptophan at the end of this CDR3 makes a read error likely.

With a constant-region primer, TCR beta cDNA was made from approximately 500 ng of total RNA. What produced the TCR beta libraries was three nested multiplex PCR rounds using slightly modified ARM-PCR. It was with TRBV1-TRBV30 forward primers and a C-beta reverse primer that the first two PCR rounds were run, at around 9 cycles each. TCRdb redid the calling of the multiplex PCR reads with MiXCR, one entry per CDR3 protein. The table records a few hundred thousand distinct CDR3 sequences, approximately 58% of them present only once. CDR3 length equals 13 residues. Trimming stripped 6 bases from V and 0 bases from J, with 11 bases between. In germline, CDR1 is SQVTM, CDR2 ANQGSEA. The authors took blood RNA from unsorted whole blood and also extracted germline DNA. Patients carried chronic HBV infection without prior treatment. Preoperatively, peripheral blood was drawn, roughly 4.2 milliliters in total.

The chain employs TRBV29-1 and TRBJ1-1; perhaps TRBD1 as D (6 bases). This TCR derives from a woman aged 25 to 39 with primary liver carcinoma and hepatitis B virus infection. Material for sequencing was peripheral blood. The CDR3 region has the DNA TGCAGCGTGAAGACAGGTATGAACACTGAAGCTTTCTCT. Translating it yields CSVKTGMNTEAFS.